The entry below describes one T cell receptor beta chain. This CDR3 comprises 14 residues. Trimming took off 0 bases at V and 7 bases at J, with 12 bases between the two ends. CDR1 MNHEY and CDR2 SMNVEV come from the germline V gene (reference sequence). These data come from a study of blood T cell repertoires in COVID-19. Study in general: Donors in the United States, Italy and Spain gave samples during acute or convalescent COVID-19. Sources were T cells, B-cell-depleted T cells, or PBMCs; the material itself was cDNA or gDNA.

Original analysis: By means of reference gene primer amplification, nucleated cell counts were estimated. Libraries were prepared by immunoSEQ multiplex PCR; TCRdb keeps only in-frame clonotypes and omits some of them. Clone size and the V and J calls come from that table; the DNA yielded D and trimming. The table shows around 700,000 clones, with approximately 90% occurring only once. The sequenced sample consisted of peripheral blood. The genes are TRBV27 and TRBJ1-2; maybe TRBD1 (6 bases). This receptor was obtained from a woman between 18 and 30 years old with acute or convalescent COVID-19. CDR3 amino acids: CASSLSGGAFGYTF. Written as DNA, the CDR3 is TGTGCCAGCAGTTTATCCGGGGGGGCTTTTGGCTACACCTTC.